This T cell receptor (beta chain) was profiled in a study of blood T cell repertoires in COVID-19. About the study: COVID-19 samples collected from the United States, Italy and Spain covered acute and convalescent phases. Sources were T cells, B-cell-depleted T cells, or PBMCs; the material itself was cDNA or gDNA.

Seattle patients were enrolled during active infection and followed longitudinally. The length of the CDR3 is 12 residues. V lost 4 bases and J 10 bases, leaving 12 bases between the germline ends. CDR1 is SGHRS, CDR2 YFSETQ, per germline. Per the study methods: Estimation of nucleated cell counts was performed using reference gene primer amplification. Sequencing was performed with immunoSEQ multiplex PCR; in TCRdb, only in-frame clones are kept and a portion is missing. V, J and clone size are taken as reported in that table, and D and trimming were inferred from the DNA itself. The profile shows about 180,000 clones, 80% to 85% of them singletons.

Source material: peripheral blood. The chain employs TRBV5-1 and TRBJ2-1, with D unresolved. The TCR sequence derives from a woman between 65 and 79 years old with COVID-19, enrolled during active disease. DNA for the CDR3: TGCGCCAGCAGCCTCGAGCGTCACGAGCAGTTCTTC. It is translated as CASSLERHEQFF. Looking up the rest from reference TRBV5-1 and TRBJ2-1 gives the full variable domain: KAGVTQTPRYLIKTRGQQVTLSCSPISGHRSVSWYQQTPGQGLQFLFEYFSETQRNKGNFPGRFSGRQFSNSRSEMNVSTLELGDSALYLCASSLERHEQFFGPGTRLTVL.